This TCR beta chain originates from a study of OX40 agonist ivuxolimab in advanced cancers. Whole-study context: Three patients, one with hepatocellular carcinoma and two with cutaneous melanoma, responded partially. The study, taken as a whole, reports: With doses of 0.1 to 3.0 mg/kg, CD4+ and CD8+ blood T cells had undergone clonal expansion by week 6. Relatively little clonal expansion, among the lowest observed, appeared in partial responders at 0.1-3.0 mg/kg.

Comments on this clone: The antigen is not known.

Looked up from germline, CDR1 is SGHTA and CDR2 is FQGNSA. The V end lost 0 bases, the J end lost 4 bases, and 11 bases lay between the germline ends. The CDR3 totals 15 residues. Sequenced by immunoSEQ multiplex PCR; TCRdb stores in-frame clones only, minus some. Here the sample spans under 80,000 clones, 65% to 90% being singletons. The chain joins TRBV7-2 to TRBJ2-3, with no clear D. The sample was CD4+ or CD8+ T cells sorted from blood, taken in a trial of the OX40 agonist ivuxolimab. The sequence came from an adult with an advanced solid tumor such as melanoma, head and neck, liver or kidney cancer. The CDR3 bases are TGTGCCAGCAGCTTAGCGCAGGCCACCGCAGATACGCAGTATTTT. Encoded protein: CASSLAQATADTQYF. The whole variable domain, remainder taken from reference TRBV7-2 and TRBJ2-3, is GAGVSQSPSNKVTEKGKDVELRCDPISGHTALYWYRQSLGQGLEFLIYFQGNSAPDKSGLPSDRFSAERTGGSVSTLTIQRTQQEDSAVYLCASSLAQATADTQYFGPGTRLTVL.